This T cell receptor beta chain was documented in a study of regulatory T cells in long-lasting Graves disease. Study context: Less than 3 months of antithyroid drugs had been taken by newly diagnosed Graves' patients. Overall study results and limits: TRBV28, TRBJ1-2 and TRBJ2-5 were favored in persistent disease. The study found lower TCR diversity in persistent Graves' patients than in newly diagnosed ones. Possibly, too few samples lowered accuracy.

Germline loops: CDR1 LNHDA, CDR2 SQIVND (reference sequence). V was trimmed by 10 bases and J by 10 bases, leaving 20 bases between them. This CDR3 has 14 amino acids. Time point indicated: newly diagnosed GD, antithyroid drugs for less than 3 months. After RNA was extracted from PBMCs, the TCR library was made from it. With regard to this clonotype: Its target is unknown.

Assembly of TCR beta libraries relied on iRepertoire HTBI primers together with Arm-PCR of CDR3 regions. TCRdb re-derived calls from the multiplex PCR reads in MiXCR, one entry per CDR3 protein. The repertoire holds about 240,000 distinct CDR3 sequences, with 20% as singletons. Specimen: peripheral blood mononuclear cells (PBMCs), collected at new diagnosis, from a patient treated with antithyroid drugs. The sequence derives from a female donor with Graves disease. The chain couples TRBV19 to TRBJ1-6; possibly TRBD1 for D (5 bases). The CDR3 is CATSPGTVLSPLHF. The CDR3 DNA follows: TGTGCCACCTCCCCAGGGACCGTCCTATCACCCCTCCACTTT.